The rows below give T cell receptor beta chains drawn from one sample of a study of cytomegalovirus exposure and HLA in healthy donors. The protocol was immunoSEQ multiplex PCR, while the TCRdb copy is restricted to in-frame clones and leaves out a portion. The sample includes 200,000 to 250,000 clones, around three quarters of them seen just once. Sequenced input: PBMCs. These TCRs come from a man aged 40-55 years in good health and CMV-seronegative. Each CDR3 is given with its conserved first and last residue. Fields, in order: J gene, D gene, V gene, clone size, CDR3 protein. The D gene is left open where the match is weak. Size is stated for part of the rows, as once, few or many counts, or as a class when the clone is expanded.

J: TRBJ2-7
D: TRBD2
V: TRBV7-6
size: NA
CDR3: CASSLGTSHTTYEQYF

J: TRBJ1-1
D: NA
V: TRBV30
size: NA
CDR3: CAWSWGQPGRGTEAFF

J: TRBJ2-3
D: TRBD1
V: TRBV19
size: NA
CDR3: CASAGTGRTDTQYF

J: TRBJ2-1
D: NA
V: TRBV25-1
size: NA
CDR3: CASSGAWDIYNEQFF

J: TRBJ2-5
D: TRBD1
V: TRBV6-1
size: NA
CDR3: CASSPVRGRETQYF

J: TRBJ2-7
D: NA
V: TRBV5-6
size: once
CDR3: CASSYRRTYEQYF

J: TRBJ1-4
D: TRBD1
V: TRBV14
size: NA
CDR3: CASSQLKQGFYEKLFF

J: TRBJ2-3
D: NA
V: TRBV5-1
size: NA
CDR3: CASSLEGGTDTQYF

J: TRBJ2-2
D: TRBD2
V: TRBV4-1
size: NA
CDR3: CASSQDRREGRTGELFF

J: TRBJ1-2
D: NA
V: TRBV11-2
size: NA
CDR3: CASSSSTGNYGYTF

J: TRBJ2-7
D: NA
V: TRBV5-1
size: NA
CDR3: CASSLVGSTREQYF

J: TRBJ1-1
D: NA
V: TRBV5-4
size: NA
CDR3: CASSQVSENTEAFF

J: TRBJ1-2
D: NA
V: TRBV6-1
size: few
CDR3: CASSEGLLYGYTF

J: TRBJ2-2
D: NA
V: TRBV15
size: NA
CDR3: CATSREGPGELFF

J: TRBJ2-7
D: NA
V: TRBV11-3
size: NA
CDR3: CASSPGTTYEQYF

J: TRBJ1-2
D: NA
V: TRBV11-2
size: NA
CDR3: CASSSGQNYGYTF

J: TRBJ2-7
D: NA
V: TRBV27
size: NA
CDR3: CATSSQQGLLYEQYF

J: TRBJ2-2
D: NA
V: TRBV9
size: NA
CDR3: CASRLFGNTGELFF

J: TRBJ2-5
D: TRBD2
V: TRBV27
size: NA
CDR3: CASSLLGTSDYQETQYF

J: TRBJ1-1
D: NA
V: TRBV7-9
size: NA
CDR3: CASSLTEAFF

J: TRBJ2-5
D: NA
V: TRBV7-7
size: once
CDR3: CASSARLEKGETQYF

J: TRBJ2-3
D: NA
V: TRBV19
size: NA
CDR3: CASRHPGGPSTDTQYF

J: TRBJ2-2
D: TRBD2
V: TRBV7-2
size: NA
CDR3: CASSPTSGANTGELFF

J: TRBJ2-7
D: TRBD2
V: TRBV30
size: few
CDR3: CAYQRASGYEQYF